This T cell receptor (beta chain) was observed in a study of cytomegalovirus exposure and HLA in healthy donors. About the research overall: Early on, a data release was issued that held roughly 84 million unique TCRs from HLA-typed donors.

Looked up from germline, CDR1 is LGHNA and CDR2 is YNFKEQ. This CDR3 comprises 15 residues. V lost 3 bases, J lost 0 bases, and 3 bases stayed unmatched. This PCR relied on a set of 60 Vbeta primers and 13 Jbeta primers. Sequencing used immunoSEQ multiplex PCR; TCRdb keeps in-frame clones, though not all of them. The repertoire has about 120,000 clones, under 90% of them found once; the top ten carry 8.5% to 10%. Findings of the study overall: The classifier reportedly diagnosed cytomegalovirus status with high sensitivity and specificity. Reportedly, TCR beta sequences accurately predicted HLA-A and HLA-B alleles in most subjects.

Only a few counts were recorded for this clone. Antigen unknown. The donors gave bone marrow, and they were healthy. The source of this sequence is a female donor in good health and CMV-seropositive. The V call is TRBV4-2, the J call TRBJ1-1, with 8 bases aligning to TRBD1. Sequences were obtained from PBMCs. CDR3 in DNA: TGTGCCAGCAGCCAGGGACAGGTAATGAACACTGAAGCTTTCTTT. Translated, it gives CASSQGQVMNTEAFF.